This passage covers 30 T cell receptor beta chains from one sample sequenced in a study of cytomegalovirus exposure and HLA in healthy donors. Vbeta (60) and Jbeta (13) primers were used in the PCR. Method: immunoSEQ multiplex PCR; TCRdb's copy keeps in-frame clones and lacks some. The table has around 300,000 clones, more than 55% seen once. The material sequenced was PBMCs. Source of these receptors: a female donor in good health and CMV-seronegative.

There are a few counts of this clone. The chain joins TRBV6-5 to TRBJ1-5; 8 nucleotides match TRBD1. Unmatched junction bases numbered 8, after V lost 6 bases and J lost 4 bases. The CDR3 loop spans 15 amino acids. Germline V CDR1 and CDR2: MNHEY, SVGAGI. The CDR3 DNA reads TGTGCCAGCAGCTTCCGACAGGGGAGGAATCAGCCCCAGCATTTT. Encoded protein: CASSFRQGRNQPQHF.

The rearrangement links TRBV27 to TRBJ2-7; no clear D. The CDR3 is 13 residues long. Germline CDR1 reads MNHEY; CDR2 reads SMNVEV (reference sequence). V was pared by 2 bases and J by 2 bases, with 7 bases between. The CDR3: CASSLGLTYEQYF. In DNA, the CDR3 is TGTGCCAGCAGTTTAGGGCTGACCTACGAGCAGTACTTC.

The rearrangement links TRBV19 to TRBJ1-1; D not resolved. The CDR3 spans 13 residues. Germline V CDR1 and CDR2: LNHDA, SQIVND (reference sequence). The germline V and J ends were trimmed by 3 bases and 3 bases, with 8 bases remaining between them. This chain's CDR3 is CASSITGDTEAFF. In DNA form, the CDR3 reads TGTGCCAGTAGTATCACGGGTGACACTGAAGCTTTCTTT.

The chain combines TRBV29-1 with TRBJ2-1, with 14 bases matching TRBD2. V lost 6 bases, J lost 0 bases, and 16 bases stayed unmatched. CDR3 length: 20 residues. Germline V gives CDR1 SQVTM, CDR2 ANQGSEA. The chain's CDR3 is CSVYTPGGLAGESSYNEQFF. In DNA form, the CDR3 reads TGCAGCGTCTATACCCCGGGGGGACTAGCGGGAGAGAGCTCCTACAATGAGCAGTTCTTC.

The chain has TRBV2 and TRBJ1-3, with D perhaps matching TRBD1 (6 bases). From germline, CDR1 is SNHLY and CDR2 FYNNEI. The CDR3 consists of 16 residues. The V end lost 5 bases, the J end lost 0 bases, and 14 bases lay between the germline ends. In nucleotides, the CDR3 is TGTGCCAGCAGTAACGGACAGTTCAGCTCTGGAAACACCATATATTTT. This sequence encodes CASSNGQFSSGNTIYF.

V and J are TRBV4-1 and TRBJ1-1; 9 nucleotides agree with TRBD1. Trimming removed 4 bases from V and 2 bases from J; junction bases left unmatched: 5. The CDR3 length is 15 residues. In germline, CDR1 is MGHRA, CDR2 YSYEKL. The DNA for the CDR3 is TGCGCCAGCAGCCTCACAGGGGGCGAAAACACTGAAGCTTTCTTT. It translates to CASSLTGGENTEAFF.

This clone was seen just once. Since the CDR3 does not end with the conserved phenylalanine or tryptophan, this likely comes from a read error. The rearrangement joins TRBV20-1 to TRBJ1-2; D is ambiguous. Germline CDR1 is DFQATT and CDR2 is SNEGSKA (reference sequence). The CDR3 is 11 amino acids. The germline V and J ends were trimmed by 6 bases and 6 bases, with 11 bases remaining between them. CDR3 sequence: CSALGRHGYTL. The DNA of the CDR3 is TGCAGTGCCCTAGGGAGACATGGCTACACCCTC.

This sequence joins TRBV5-1 and TRBJ2-5; 11 nucleotides match TRBD2. Germline CDR1 SGHRS, CDR2 YFSETQ. The V and J ends lost 2 bases and 5 bases, in that order; junction bases with no gene match: 8. This CDR3 region has 16 residues. Written as DNA, the CDR3 is TGCGCCAGCAGCTTTACTAGCGGGAGTTTTCGGGAGACCCAGTACTTC. Its protein product is CASSFTSGSFRETQYF.

This chain connects TRBV10-1 to TRBJ2-1; TRBD1 agrees at 7 bases. This CDR3 is 17 amino acids long. The V gene end was trimmed by 7 bases and the J gene end by 6 bases; junction bases not matched to a gene: 18. Looked up from germline, CDR1 is WNHNN and CDR2 is SYGVQD (reference sequence). CDR3 sequence reads: CASIEGQETQRPNEQFF. CDR3 DNA: TGCGCCAGCATTGAAGGACAGGAAACCCAACGTCCCAATGAGCAGTTCTTC.

This clone has only a few counts. J is TRBJ1-1 and V is TRBV27; D is unresolved. The CDR3 length is 15 residues. Trimming stripped 2 bases from V and 3 bases from J, with 13 bases between. Germline-derived CDR1 and CDR2 are MNHEY and SMNVEV (reference sequence). The CDR3: CASSLGDPADTEAFF. The DNA of the CDR3 is TGTGCCAGCAGTTTAGGTGATCCGGCGGACACTGAAGCTTTCTTT.

CDR3 sequence reads: CSVGGQSGNTIYF. DNA of the CDR3: TGCAGCGTTGGGGGACAGTCTGGAAACACCATATATTTT. This sequence joins TRBV29-1 and TRBJ1-3, with TRBD1 identical over 7 bases. The V and J ends lost 4 bases and 1 base, in that order; junction bases with no gene match: 1. This CDR3 has 13 residues. Germline-derived CDR1 and CDR2 are SQVTM and ANQGSEA.

CDR3 DNA: TGTGCCAGTAGTACAACCGCTAGCGGGAGGGCCGACACCGGGGAGCTGTTTTTT. Its translation: CASSTTASGRADTGELFF. The chain combines TRBV19 with TRBJ2-2, with TRBD2 identical over 12 bases. Per germline, CDR1 LNHDA and CDR2 SQIVND (reference sequence). This CDR3 has 18 residues. Losses at the gene ends were 4 bases for V and 3 bases for J; bases not matched to a gene: 9.

The chain uses TRBV5-1 and TRBJ2-2; D may be TRBD2 (6 bases). Between the trimmed V and J ends, which lost 5 bases and 0 bases, there was a span of 11 bases. Germline V gene data show CDR1 as SGHRS and CDR2 as YFSETQ. The length of the CDR3 is 15 residues. The CDR3 spells CASRGGAANTGELFF. DNA for the CDR3: TGCGCCAGCAGGGGCGGGGCTGCGAACACCGGGGAGCTGTTTTTT. The whole variable domain, filled in from reference TRBV5-1 and TRBJ2-2, reads KAGVTQTPRYLIKTRGQQVTLSCSPISGHRSVSWYQQTPGQGLQFLFEYFSETQRNKGNFPGRFSGRQFSNSRSEMNVSTLELGDSALYLCASRGGAANTGELFFGEGSRLTVL.

The CDR3 sequence: CASSLGPGTYEQYF. The CDR3 region has the DNA TGTGCCAGCAGCTTGGGACCGGGGACCTACGAGCAGTACTTC. This chain connects TRBV5-4 to TRBJ2-7, with D possibly being TRBD2 (5 bases). CDR1 SGHNT and CDR2 YYREEE come from the germline V gene (reference sequence). The V and J ends lost 0 bases and 2 bases respectively, with 9 bases between them. The CDR3 runs 14 residues.

This chain connects TRBV5-1 to TRBJ1-1, with D maybe TRBD1 (6 bases). The CDR3 loop spans 16 amino acids. Trimming pared 4 bases from V and 4 bases from J, leaving 20 bases between. Germline V lookup: CDR1 SGHRS, CDR2 YFSETQ. CDR3 sequence: CASSPRFSQGRTEAFF. CDR3 in DNA: TGCGCCAGCAGCCCCCGGTTCTCACAGGGTCGCACTGAAGCTTTCTTT.

The V call is TRBV13, the J call TRBJ2-7; 12 nucleotides agree with TRBD2. CDR3 length: 15 residues. The ends lost 5 bases at V and 2 bases at J; junction bases unmatched: 4. Germline V CDR1 and CDR2: PRHDT, FYEKMQ (reference sequence). CDR3 nucleotide sequence: TGTGCCAGCAGCCTGGGACTAGCGGGTACCTACGAGCAGTACTTC. Its protein product is CASSLGLAGTYEQYF.

The chain combines TRBV5-1 with TRBJ2-5; a weak D match, TRBD1 (5 bases). The last part of the DNA fits TRBJ2-7 better; the J call may be wrong. The CDR3 covers 15 residues. CDR1 and CDR2 from the germline V gene are SGHRS and YFSETQ. CDR3 sequence reads: CASSLLTTASYEQYF. CDR3 coding DNA: TGCGCCAGCAGCTTACTAACGACAGCAAGCTACGAGCAGTACTTC.

The J gene is TRBJ2-7, the V gene TRBV25-1; 7 bases fit TRBD1. V dropped 7 bases and J dropped 2; count of bases not matched to a gene: 5. This CDR3 has 13 amino acids. Germline CDR1 is MGHDK and CDR2 is SYGVNS. DNA of the CDR3: TGTGCCAGCAAAGGACAGGTGACCTACGAGCAGTACTTC. It translates to CASKGQVTYEQYF.

The chain combines TRBV6-1 with TRBJ1-1; D not certain. Trimming removed 5 bases from V and 7 bases from J, with 8 bases in between. CDR1 MNHNS and CDR2 SASEGT come from the germline V gene. The CDR3 loop spans 11 amino acids. The CDR3 region is CASSYQDEAFF. CDR3 DNA sequence: TGTGCCAGCAGTTATCAGGATGAAGCTTTCTTT.

The chain employs TRBV5-4 and TRBJ2-7, with TRBD1 matching 10 bases. Germline V gives CDR1 SGHNT, CDR2 YYREEE (reference sequence). V was pared by 2 bases and J by 3 bases, with 5 bases of the junction left unmatched. The length of the CDR3 is 15 residues. CDR3 residues: CASSFSGTGDYEQYF. In DNA form, the CDR3 reads TGTGCCAGCAGCTTTTCCGGGACAGGGGACTACGAGCAGTACTTC.

This chain links TRBV6-1 with TRBJ2-2, with TRBD1 identical over 10 bases. J was trimmed by 5 bases and V by 5 bases; bases with no gene match: 5. Germline V gene lookup returns CDR1 MNHNS and CDR2 SASEGT. The CDR3 has 15 amino acids. CDR3 residues: CASSPGQGRTGELFF. The CDR3 DNA reads as TGTGCCAGCAGTCCGGGACAGGGGAGGACCGGGGAGCTGTTTTTT.

This clone was seen only a few times. CDR3 sequence: CASSHPGGIPPYNEQFF. The CDR3 coding sequence is TGCGCCAGCAGCCACCCAGGGGGGATTCCACCCTACAATGAGCAGTTCTTC. The chain is built from TRBV4-1 and TRBJ2-1, with D perhaps TRBD1 (7 bases). The CDR3 spans 17 residues. V was trimmed by 3 bases and J by 2 bases, leaving 17 bases between them. The germline CDR1 and CDR2 sequences are MGHRA and YSYEKL.

Comment on this clone: The sample has other DNA sequences that encode this CDR3 too. The V and J genes are TRBV2 and TRBJ2-3, with 8 nucleotides matching TRBD1. The ends lost 3 bases at V and 5 bases at J; junction bases unmatched: 4. This CDR3 comprises 14 residues. Germline V CDR1 and CDR2: SNHLY, FYNNEI. The CDR3 region is CASSDRGQGDTQYF. The CDR3 region has the DNA TGTGCCAGCAGTGACAGGGGGCAAGGAGATACGCAGTATTTT.

The chain uses TRBV5-6 and TRBJ1-3; D unresolved. Germline CDR1 reads SGHDT; CDR2 reads YYEEEE. V was cut by 0 bases and J by 0 bases, with 7 bases left in between. The CDR3 sequence is 15 residues long. DNA for the CDR3: TGTGCCAGCAGCTTGGTCATGAGCTCTGGAAACACCATATATTTT. The encoded protein is CASSLVMSSGNTIYF.

The chain links TRBV19 to TRBJ1-2, with TRBD1 matching over 10 bases. The germline V gene has CDR1 LNHDA and CDR2 SQIVND (reference sequence). V was pared by 3 bases and J by 6 bases, with 4 bases of the junction left unmatched. The CDR3 has 14 amino acids. In DNA form, the CDR3 reads TGTGCCAGTAGTATGGGACAGGGGATGGATGGCTACACCTTC. Residues: CASSMGQGMDGYTF.

The chain is built from TRBV30 and TRBJ2-2; perhaps TRBD2 as D (6 bases). The CDR3 sequence is 13 residues long. Deletions cut 4 bases from V and 6 bases from J, with 12 bases between. Germline V lookup: CDR1 GTSNPN, CDR2 SVGIG (reference sequence). The CDR3 loop reads CAWTIREPGELFF. The DNA for the CDR3 is TGTGCCTGGACAATCCGGGAGCCCGGGGAGCTGTTTTTT.

J is TRBJ2-7 and V is TRBV5-1, with TRBD2 matching 8 bases. Trimming removed 4 bases from V and 6 bases from J; junction bases left unmatched: 12. Germline CDR1 and CDR2: SGHRS and YFSETQ. The CDR3 is 15 amino acids. The CDR3 sequence is CASSLGGVGRVEQYF. CDR3 coding DNA: TGCGCCAGCAGCCTGGGTGGGGTCGGGAGGGTCGAGCAGTACTTC.

The chain joins TRBV30 to TRBJ2-5; TRBD1 might be the D (6 bases). Germline V CDR1 and CDR2: GTSNPN, SVGIG (reference sequence). Trimming shortened V by 8 bases and J by 1 base, and 20 bases separated the two germline ends. The CDR3 is 15 residues long. The CDR3 bases are TGTGCCAGGGGGAAGGGCGAACGGTTCCAAGAGACCCAGTACTTC. Amino acids: CARGKGERFQETQYF.

CDR3 residues: CSATQGYEQYF. CDR3 nucleotide sequence: TGCAGTGCTACACAGGGTTACGAGCAGTACTTC. The J gene is TRBJ2-7, the V gene TRBV20-1; D is perhaps TRBD1 (6 bases). Germline V gives CDR1 DFQATT, CDR2 SNEGSKA (reference sequence). Trimming pared 4 bases from V and 4 bases from J, leaving 8 bases between. The CDR3 has 11 amino acids.

This clone came up a few times. This chain links TRBV19 with TRBJ2-7; maybe TRBD1 (6 bases). This CDR3 spans 15 amino acids. V was clipped by 5 bases and J by 6 bases, with 20 bases between them. Germline CDR1 is LNHDA and CDR2 is SQIVND (reference sequence). The CDR3 reads CASSASQTGMGEQYF. CDR3 nucleotide sequence: TGTGCCAGTAGTGCATCACAAACAGGGATGGGCGAGCAGTACTTC.